This T cell receptor beta chain was identified during a study of tumor-infiltrating lymphocytes in primary liver carcinoma. Unsorted whole blood served as the source of blood RNA, and germline DNA was extracted as well. V shed 6 bases and J 1 base; nucleotides not matched to a gene: 6. This CDR3 is 15 amino acids long. This clonotype has at least ten counts. Starting material of 500 to 600 ng total RNA yielded TCR beta cDNA via a constant-region primer. Three nested multiplex PCR rounds, a slightly modified ARM-PCR, produced the libraries for TCR beta. A C-beta reverse primer was combined with TRBV1-TRBV30 forward primers in the first two PCR rounds, and each round had approximately 10 cycles. TCRdb reprocessed the multiplex PCR reads via MiXCR and lists one record per CDR3 protein. The table includes a few hundred thousand distinct CDR3 sequences, roughly 60% detected once.

This chain joins TRBV12-3 or TRBV12-4 and TRBJ2-3; 8 nucleotides agree with TRBD2. Input material: peripheral blood. The TCR sequence derives from a woman in her twenties or thirties with primary liver carcinoma and hepatitis B virus infection. CDR3 protein: CASRFTSGRTDTQYF. The CDR3 nucleotides read TGTGCCAGCAGGTTCACTAGCGGTCGCACAGATACGCAGTATTTT.